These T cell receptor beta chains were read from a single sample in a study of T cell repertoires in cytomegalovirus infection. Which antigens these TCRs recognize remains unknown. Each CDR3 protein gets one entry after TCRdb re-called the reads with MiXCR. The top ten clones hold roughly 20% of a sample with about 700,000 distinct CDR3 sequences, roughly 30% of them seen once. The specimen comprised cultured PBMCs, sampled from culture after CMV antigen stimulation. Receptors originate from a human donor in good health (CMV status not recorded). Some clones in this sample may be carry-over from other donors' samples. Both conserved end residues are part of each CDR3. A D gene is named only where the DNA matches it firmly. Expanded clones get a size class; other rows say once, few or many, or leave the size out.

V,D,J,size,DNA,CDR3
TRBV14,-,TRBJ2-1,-,TGTGCCAGCAGCCCAGACACCGGGAATGAGCAGTTCTTC,CASSPDTGNEQFF
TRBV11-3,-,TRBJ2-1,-,TGTGCCAGCAGCATGGGGCGAGCCAACTACAATGAGCAGTTCTTC,CASSMGRANYNEQFF
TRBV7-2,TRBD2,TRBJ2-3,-,TGTGCCAGCAGCTTAGCGCGGGCGGGGGGGCCGCATACGCAGTATTTT,CASSLARAGGPHTQYF
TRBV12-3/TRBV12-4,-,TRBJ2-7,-,TGTGCCAGCACCTCCCAGACAGTCTCCTACGAGCAGTACTTC,CASTSQTVSYEQYF
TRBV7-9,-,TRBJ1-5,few,TGTGCCACAGGGGCCTCCGGGGGGAGCAATCAGCCCCAGCATTTT,CATGASGGSNQPQHF
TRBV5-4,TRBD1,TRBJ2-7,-,TGTGCCAGCAGCTTGGCCTCCGGCAGGGGGCGGGAGCAGTACTTC,CASSLASGRGREQYF
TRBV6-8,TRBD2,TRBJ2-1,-,TGTGCCAGCACCCAGGCGCAGAGCGGGATCTCACGGGATGAGCAGTTCTTC,CASTQAQSGISRDEQFF
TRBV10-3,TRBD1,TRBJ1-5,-,TGTGCCATCAGTGGGGGGGACAGCAGCCAATATAGCAATCAGCCCCAGCATTTT,CAISGGDSSQYSNQPQHF
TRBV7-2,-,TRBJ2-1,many,TGTGCCAGCAGCGGGACCCGGGACGGTTTATATCGTGAGCAGTTCTTC,CASSGTRDGLYREQFF
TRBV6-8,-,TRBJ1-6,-,TGTGCCAGCAGTTACTCGGCCGGAGCTACGGTCCGCCACTTT,CASSYSAGATVRHF
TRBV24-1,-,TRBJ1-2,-,TGTGCCACCTCGGGCCCCGGGGACGGCTACACCTTC,CATSGPGDGYTF
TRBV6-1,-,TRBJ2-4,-,TGTGCCAGCACCAAGTCGGAGGGCCAAAACATTCAGTACTTC,CASTKSEGQNIQYF
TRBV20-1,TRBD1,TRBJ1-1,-,TGCAGTGCTAGAGAGAGGTTAACAGGGGTATACACTGAAGCTTTCTTT,CSARERLTGVYTEAFF
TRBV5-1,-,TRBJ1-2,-,TGCGCCAGCAGCAGCTCAAGTGCTAACTATGGCTACACCTTC,CASSSSSANYGYTF
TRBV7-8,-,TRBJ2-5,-,TGTGCCAGCACCCAGGGAGTAAACCGAGAGACCCAGTACTTC,CASTQGVNRETQYF
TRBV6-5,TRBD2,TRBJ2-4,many,TGTGCCAGCAGTTACGGTCGGACTAGCGCGTCCAAAAACATTCAGTACTTC,CASSYGRTSASKNIQYF
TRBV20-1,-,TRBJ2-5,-,TGCAGTGCTAGAGATCCGGACAGATATAAGGGTCTTCAAGAGACCCAGTACTTC,CSARDPDRYKGLQETQYF
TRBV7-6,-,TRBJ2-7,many,TGTGCCAGCAGCTTAGGGCCTCAGCTCGAGCAGTACTTC,CASSLGPQLEQYF
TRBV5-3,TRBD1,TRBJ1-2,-,TGTGCCAGCAGCTTTAAGGGACAGGGAAGGGGCTACACCTTC,CASSFKGQGRGYTF
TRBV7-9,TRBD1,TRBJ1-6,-,TGTGCCAGCGGGACAGGGTTTGGTTCACCCCTCCACTTT,CASGTGFGSPLHF
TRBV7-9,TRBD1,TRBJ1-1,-,TGTGCCAGCAGCTTGGGACAGGGAGAAACTGAAGCTTTCTTT,CASSLGQGETEAFF
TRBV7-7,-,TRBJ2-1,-,TGTGCCAGCAGCCTGAGGCCTAGCTCGCTCTACAATGAGCAGTTCTTC,CASSLRPSSLYNEQFF
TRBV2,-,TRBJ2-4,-,TGTGCCAGCGGGGAGGTTAAAAACATTCAGTACTTC,CASGEVKNIQYF
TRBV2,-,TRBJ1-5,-,TGTGCCAGCAGTGAATTAGCAGGGAGAGGCAATCAGCCCCAGCATTTT,CASSELAGRGNQPQHF
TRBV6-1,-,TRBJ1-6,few,TGTGCCAGCAGTTACGGGCAGGGTGGCAATTCACCCCTCCACTTT,CASSYGQGGNSPLHF
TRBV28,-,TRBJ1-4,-,TGTGCCAGCAGCCCTTCAGGGAGGGCTGATGAAAAACTGTTTTTT,CASSPSGRADEKLFF
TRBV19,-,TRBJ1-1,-,TGTGCCAGTAGCCAACAGGTATTGAACACTGAAGCTTTCTTT,CASSQQVLNTEAFF
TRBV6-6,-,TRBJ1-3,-,TGTGCCAGCAAACACGCCCCTGAGGGAAACACCATATATTTT,CASKHAPEGNTIYF
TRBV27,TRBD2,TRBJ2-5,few,TGTGCCAGCAGTCCTTCAGGGCGGGGGGGGCAAGAGACCCAGTACTTC,CASSPSGRGGQETQYF
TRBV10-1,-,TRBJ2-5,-,TGCGCCAGCAGTTCCGGGACTTCGACCCAGTACTTC,CASSSGTSTQYF
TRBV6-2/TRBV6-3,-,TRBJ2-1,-,TGTGCCAGCAGTTTACAGGGTGTCTACAATGAGCAGTTCTTC,CASSLQGVYNEQFF
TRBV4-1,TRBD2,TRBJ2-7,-,TGCGCCAGCAGCCAAGCCCTAGCGGGAGTTAGAGAGCAGTACTTC,CASSQALAGVREQYF
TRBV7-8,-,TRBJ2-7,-,TGTGCCAGCAGCTTATTTGGCCCCTCGGGCGAGCAGTACTTC,CASSLFGPSGEQYF
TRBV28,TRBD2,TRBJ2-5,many,TGTGCCAGCAGTTTCTCAGCCGGGACTAGACTGCAAGAGACCCAGTACTTC,CASSFSAGTRLQETQYF
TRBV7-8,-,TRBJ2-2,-,TGTGCCAGCAGCTCCTCACTAGGGGGACTCAACACCGGGGAGCTGTTTTTT,CASSSSLGGLNTGELFF
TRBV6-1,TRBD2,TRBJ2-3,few,TGTGCCAGCAGCAGACCCCGGGCGGGAGGGCCAGTAGATACGCAGTATTTT,CASSRPRAGGPVDTQYF
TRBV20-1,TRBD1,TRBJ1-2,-,TGCAGTGCGAGGGACAGCACAAAATTGGACTATGGCTACACCTTC,CSARDSTKLDYGYTF
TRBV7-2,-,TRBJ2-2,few,TGTGCCAGCAGGAGCGGGACAGCATCCGGGGAGCTGTTTTTT,CASRSGTASGELFF
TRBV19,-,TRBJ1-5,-,TGTGCCAGTAGTATCCGGGCACCCGATAACAATCAGCCCCAGCATTTT,CASSIRAPDNNQPQHF
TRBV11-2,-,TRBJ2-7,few,TGTGCCAGCAGCCCCGGGATATCTCAACTCGAGCAGTACTTC,CASSPGISQLEQYF
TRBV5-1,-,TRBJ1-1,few,TGCGCCAGCACGATCAGGACGGGCCCTGTGAACACTGAAGCTTTCTTT,CASTIRTGPVNTEAFF
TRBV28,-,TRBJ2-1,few,TGTGCCAGCAGAGGGGGTCGCTCCTACAATGAGCAGTTCTTC,CASRGGRSYNEQFF
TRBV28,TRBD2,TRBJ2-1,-,TGTGCCAGCAGTCCATCGGGACTAGCGGGGTCTGGGGAGCAGTTCTTC,CASSPSGLAGSGEQFF
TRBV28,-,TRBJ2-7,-,TGTGCCAGCAGTACCCCCGGGGCGTCTAACGAGCAGTACTTC,CASSTPGASNEQYF
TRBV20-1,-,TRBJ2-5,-,TGCAGTGCTAGTAGGAACAGGGTGGTAGAGACCCAGTACTTC,CSASRNRVVETQYF
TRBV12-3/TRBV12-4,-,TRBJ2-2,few,TGTGCCAGCAGTCTCCACGGGACGGTGAACACCGGGGAGCTGTTTTTT,CASSLHGTVNTGELFF
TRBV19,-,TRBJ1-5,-,TGTGCCAGTCAGGGCCAGTCGAATCAGCCCCAGCATTTT,CASQGQSNQPQHF
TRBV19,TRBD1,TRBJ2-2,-,TGTGCCAGTACCATAGGAGGACAGGGGCATTACACCGGGGAGCTGTTTTTT,CASTIGGQGHYTGELFF
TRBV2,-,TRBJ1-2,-,TGTGCCAGCAGTGTCTCGGAGGGTCCCTATGGCTACACCTTC,CASSVSEGPYGYTF
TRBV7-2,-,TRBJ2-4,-,TGTGCCAGCACCTTATTCCCCTCCGGACTGCCCTTAAACATTCAGTACTTC,CASTLFPSGLPLNIQYF
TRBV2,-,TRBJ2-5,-,TGTGCCAGCTCCGGAGACGAAAAAACCCAGTACTTC,CASSGDEKTQYF
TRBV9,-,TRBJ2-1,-,TGTGCCAGCAGCGTAGAGGTAGGCGGAGGGATTGAGCAGTTCTTC,CASSVEVGGGIEQFF
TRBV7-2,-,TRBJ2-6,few,TGTGCCAGCAGCTTGACTCCGCCCTCTGGGGCCAACGTCCTGACTTTC,CASSLTPPSGANVLTF
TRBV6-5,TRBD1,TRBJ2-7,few,TGTGCCAGCAGTCCCGACAGGGTGAGGGAGCAGTACTTC,CASSPDRVREQYF